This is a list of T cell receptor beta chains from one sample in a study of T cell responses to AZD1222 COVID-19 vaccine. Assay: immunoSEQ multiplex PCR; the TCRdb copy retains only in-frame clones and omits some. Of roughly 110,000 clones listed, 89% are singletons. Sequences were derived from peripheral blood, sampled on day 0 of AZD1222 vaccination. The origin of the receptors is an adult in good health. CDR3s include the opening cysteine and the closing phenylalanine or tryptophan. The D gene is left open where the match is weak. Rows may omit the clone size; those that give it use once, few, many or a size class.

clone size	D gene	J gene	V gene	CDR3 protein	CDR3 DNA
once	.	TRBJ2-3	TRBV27	CASSLSPRNTDTQYF	TGTGCCAGCAGTTTATCGCCCCGGAACACAGATACGCAGTATTTT
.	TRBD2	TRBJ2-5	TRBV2	CASSERLAGGKETQYF	TGTGCCAGCAGTGAGAGGCTAGCGGGAGGGAAAGAGACCCAGTACTTC
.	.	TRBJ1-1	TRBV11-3	CASSFGGVNTEAFF	TGTGCCAGCAGCTTCGGAGGGGTGAACACTGAAGCTTTCTTT
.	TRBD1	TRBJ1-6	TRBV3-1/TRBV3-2	CASSQDIRTGTSPLHF	TGTGCCAGCAGCCAAGATATTAGGACAGGGACTTCACCCCTCCACTTT
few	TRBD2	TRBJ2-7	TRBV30	CAWNQAPKGLAGEFSYEQYF	TGTGCCTGGAACCAAGCCCCAAAGGGACTAGCGGGAGAGTTTTCCTACGAGCAGTACTTC
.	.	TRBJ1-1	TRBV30	CAWRSAGHTEAFF	TGTGCCTGGAGGAGCGCCGGTCACACTGAAGCTTTCTTT
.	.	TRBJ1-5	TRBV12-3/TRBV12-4	CASSQGPLDQHF	TGTGCCAGCAGTCAGGGGCCACTGGACCAGCATTTT
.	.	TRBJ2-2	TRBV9	CASSFGTNTGELFF	TGTGCCAGCAGTTTCGGGACGAACACCGGGGAGCTGTTTTTT
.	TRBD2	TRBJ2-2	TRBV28	CASSLLAGRATYTGELFF	TGTGCCAGCAGTTTATTAGCGGGGCGAGCGACTTACACCGGGGAGCTGTTTTTT
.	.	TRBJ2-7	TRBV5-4	CASSLEFSGLTYEQYF	TGTGCCAGCAGCTTGGAGTTCTCAGGCCTGACCTACGAGCAGTACTTC
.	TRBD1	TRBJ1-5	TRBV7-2	CASSLAETGGPQHF	TGTGCCAGCAGCTTAGCTGAGACAGGGGGGCCCCAGCATTTT
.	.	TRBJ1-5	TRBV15	CATSRDLLGRVQPQHF	TGTGCCACCAGCAGAGATCTTCTGGGGAGGGTTCAGCCCCAGCATTTT
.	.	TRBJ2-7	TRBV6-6	CASSPVNSYEQYF	TGTGCCAGCAGCCCCGTGAACTCCTACGAGCAGTACTTC
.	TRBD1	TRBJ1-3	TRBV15	CATSRYRMTGGNTIYF	TGTGCCACCAGCAGATACCGTATGACAGGGGGAAACACCATATATTTT
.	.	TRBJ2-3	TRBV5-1	CASKVEDTQYF	TGCGCCAGCAAGGTCGAGGATACGCAGTATTTT